This T cell receptor (beta chain) was captured by sequencing in a study of OX40 agonist ivuxolimab in advanced cancers. As for the study in general: The study gave patients intravenous ivuxolimab at 0.01 to 10 mg/kg every 2 weeks. The dose-escalation cohort was about 80% male, with a mean age of 60 years, ranging about 23 to 90. It was permissible to have had prior anti-PD-1, anti-PD-L1 or anti-CTLA-4 therapy, and around 40% had some.

The CDR3 runs to 13 residues. The germline V gene has CDR1 MDHEN and CDR2 SYDVKM. Trimming removed 4 bases from V and 7 bases from J, with 14 bases in between. Findings and limits, study-wide: Dosing at 0.1 to 3.0 mg/kg was accompanied by clonal expansion of CD4+ and CD8+ blood T cells by week 6.

About this clone: Its antigen remains unidentified.

Profiling relied on immunoSEQ multiplex PCR, and the TCRdb table lists in-frame clones only, not all of them. The table includes tens of thousands of clones, around 84% detected once. The sample here was CD4+ or CD8+ T cells sorted from blood, taken in a trial of the OX40 agonist ivuxolimab. V and J are TRBV28 and TRBJ2-7, with a possible D match to TRBD2 (5 bases). The TCR comes from an adult with an advanced solid tumor such as melanoma, head and neck, liver or kidney cancer. Written as DNA, the CDR3 is TGTGCCAGCAGTTCCTCTCCTCCGGGAGAGCAGTACTTC. This codes for CASSSSPPGEQYF.